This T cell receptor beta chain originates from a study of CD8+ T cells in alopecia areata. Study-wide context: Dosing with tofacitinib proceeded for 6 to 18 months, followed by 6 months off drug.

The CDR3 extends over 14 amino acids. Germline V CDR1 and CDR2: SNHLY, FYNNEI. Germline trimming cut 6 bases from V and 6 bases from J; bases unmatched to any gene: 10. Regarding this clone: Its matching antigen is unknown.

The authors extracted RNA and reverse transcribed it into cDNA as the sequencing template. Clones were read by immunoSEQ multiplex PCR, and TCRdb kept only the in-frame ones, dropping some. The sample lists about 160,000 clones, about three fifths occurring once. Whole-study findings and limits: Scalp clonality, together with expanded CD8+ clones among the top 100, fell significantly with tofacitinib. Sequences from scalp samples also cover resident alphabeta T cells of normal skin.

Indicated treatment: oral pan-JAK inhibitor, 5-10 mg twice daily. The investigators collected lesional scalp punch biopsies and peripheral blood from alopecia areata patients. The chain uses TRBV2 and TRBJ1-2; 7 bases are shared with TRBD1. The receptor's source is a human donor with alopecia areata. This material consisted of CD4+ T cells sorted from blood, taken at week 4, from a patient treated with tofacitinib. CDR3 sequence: CASRAGTESNGYTF. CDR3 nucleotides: TGTGCCAGCAGAGCCGGGACAGAATCTAATGGCTACACCTTC.